The 10 T cell receptor beta chains below were found in one sample sequenced in a study of CD8+ T cells in alopecia areata. Isolated RNA was reverse transcribed into cDNA used as the sequencing template. Assay used: immunoSEQ multiplex PCR; TCRdb lists only in-frame clones, some missing. In the table there are some 200,000 clones, 45% to 75% of which are singletons. The treatment denotes: oral pan-JAK inhibitor, 5-10 mg twice daily. Material: CD4+ T cells sorted from blood, obtained at week 4, from a patient treated with tofacitinib. The source of these receptors is a human donor with alopecia areata.

This chain connects TRBV29-1 to TRBJ2-7, with TRBD1 identical over 7 bases. Germline V gives CDR1 SQVTM, CDR2 ANQGSEA. The ends lost 8 bases at V and 7 bases at J; junction bases unmatched: 17. The CDR3 has 14 amino acids. The CDR3 coding sequence is TGCAGCACTAGGACAGGAGGCACTGGGGGAGAGCAGTACTTC. Encoded protein: CSTRTGGTGGEQYF.

As DNA, the CDR3 is TGTGCCAGCAGCTTAAGCCTCTCTGGGGCCAACGTCCTGACTTTC. This encodes CASSLSLSGANVLTF. The rearrangement uses TRBV7-8 and TRBJ2-6; D is unresolved. This CDR3 has 15 residues. Germline CDR1 SGHVS, CDR2 FQNEAQ. Trimming shortened V by 2 bases and J by 0 bases, and 5 bases separated the two germline ends. The whole variable domain, remainder taken from reference TRBV7-8 and TRBJ2-6, is GAGVSQSPRYKVAKRGQDVALRCDPISGHVSLFWYQQALGQGPEFLTYFQNEAQLDKSGLPSDRFFAERPEGSVSTLKIQRTQQEDSAVYLCASSLSLSGANVLTFGAGSRLTVL.

This chain connects TRBV9 to TRBJ2-1; 10 bases are shared with TRBD2. This CDR3 has 15 residues. Looked up from germline, CDR1 is SGDLS and CDR2 is YYNGEE. Trimming cost V 4 bases and J 4 bases; bases outside gene matches: 5. CDR3 amino acids: CASSPLAGGYNEQFF. CDR3 sequence (DNA): TGTGCCAGCAGCCCGTTAGCGGGGGGATACAATGAGCAGTTCTTC.

This clone was picked up a small number of times. V is TRBV30 and J is TRBJ2-7; 10 positions agree with TRBD2. This CDR3 has 16 residues. With V trimmed by 2 bases and J by 5 bases, 12 bases remained unmatched. Germline V lookup: CDR1 GTSNPN, CDR2 SVGIG (reference sequence). CDR3 region: CAWSFLQRGGLHEQYF. The CDR3 coding sequence is TGTGCCTGGAGTTTCCTTCAGCGGGGGGGCCTTCACGAGCAGTACTTC.

The V and J genes are TRBV29-1 and TRBJ1-2; D is possibly TRBD1 (5 bases). The CDR3 has 13 amino acids. The V gene's germline CDR1 is SQVTM and CDR2 ANQGSEA. Deletions cut 1 base from V and 5 bases from J, with 11 bases between. CDR3 sequence: CSVEVGQLYGYTF. DNA for the CDR3: TGCAGCGTTGAAGTGGGGCAGCTTTATGGCTACACCTTC.

This clone was seen a handful of times. This rearrangement joins TRBV2 to TRBJ1-5; TRBD1 matches at 8 bases. CDR1 and CDR2 from the germline V gene are SNHLY and FYNNEI. There are 14 residues in the CDR3. V gave up 6 bases and J gave up 3 bases; unmatched junction bases: 4. CDR3 region: CASSQTGANQPQHF. The CDR3 coding sequence is TGTGCCAGCAGCCAGACAGGGGCCAATCAGCCCCAGCATTTT.

This clone has more than one count but fewer than ten. V and J are TRBV13 and TRBJ2-6; D gene ambiguous. The CDR3 is 13 residues long. Trimming pared 2 bases from V and 3 bases from J, leaving 2 bases between. Germline CDR1 PRHDT, CDR2 FYEKMQ (reference sequence). CDR3 in DNA: TGTGCCAGCAGCTTAATTGGGGCCAACGTCCTGACTTTC. It encodes CASSLIGANVLTF.

This clone was detected a few times. The CDR3 DNA is TGTGCCAGTCGGTCGGATTACACCGGGGAGCTGTTTTTT. Its translation: CASRSDYTGELFF. The rearrangement links TRBV19 to TRBJ2-2; D uncertain. V was pared by 8 bases and J by 3 bases, with 10 bases between. Germline CDR1 reads LNHDA; CDR2 reads SQIVND (reference sequence). The CDR3 has 13 residues.

This clone was seen only once. The chain couples TRBV30 to TRBJ1-5; 7 bases align to TRBD1. This CDR3 comprises 14 residues. Germline V gene lookup returns CDR1 GTSNPN and CDR2 SVGIG (reference sequence). Trimming removed 2 bases from V and 7 bases from J; junction bases left unmatched: 8. CDR3 nucleotides: TGTGCCTGGAGTCCTTACAGGGGAGGGCAGCCCCAGCATTTT. Amino acid sequence: CAWSPYRGGQPQHF.

This clone was detected ten times or more. The gene calls are TRBV29-1 and TRBJ1-4, with 10 positions matching TRBD1. The V gene's germline CDR1 is SQVTM and CDR2 ANQGSEA. With V trimmed by 0 bases and J by 6 bases, 7 bases remained unmatched. This CDR3 spans 16 amino acids. The CDR3 DNA follows: TGCAGCGTTGAAGATATTGTCGGGACAGGGGATGAAAAACTGTTTTTT. Amino acids: CSVEDIVGTGDEKLFF. The full variable domain, rest sourced from reference TRBV29-1 and TRBJ1-4, is SAVISQKPSRDICQRGTSLTIQCQVDSQVTMMFWYRQQPGQSLTLIATANQGSEATYESGFVIDKFPISRPNLTFSTLTVSNMSPEDSSIYLCSVEDIVGTGDEKLFFGSGTQLSVL.